A single T cell receptor (beta chain) is shown here with its context. This specimen belongs to a study of shared clonotypes between healthy human individuals. For the study at large: Three plates each covered CD4 naive and memory; CD8 naive two, CD8 memory one.

Generated by immunoSEQ multiplex PCR, the TCRdb table keeps only in-frame clones and is missing some. Here the sample spans a few million clones, approximately 94% being singletons. V dropped 2 bases and J dropped 4 bases, with 8 bases sitting between them. Germline lookup yields CDR1 SGHTS and CDR2 YDEGEE. This CDR3 contains 13 residues. All the donors were Caucasian adults who lived in Nashville, Tennessee. Partitioning of CD4+ cells yielded a CD45RA+ naive subset and a CD45RA-negative memory subset. Sequencing was done on a sample of naive CD4+ T cells sorted from blood. The subset was: CD45RA+ positively selected. The rearrangement uses TRBV5-8 and TRBJ2-3, with D tentatively TRBD2 (5 bases). This receptor was obtained from a man younger than 30 in good health. The CDR3 protein is CASSFLGADTQYF. Here the CDR3 DNA reads TGTGCCAGCAGCTTTTTGGGAGCAGATACGCAGTATTTT.